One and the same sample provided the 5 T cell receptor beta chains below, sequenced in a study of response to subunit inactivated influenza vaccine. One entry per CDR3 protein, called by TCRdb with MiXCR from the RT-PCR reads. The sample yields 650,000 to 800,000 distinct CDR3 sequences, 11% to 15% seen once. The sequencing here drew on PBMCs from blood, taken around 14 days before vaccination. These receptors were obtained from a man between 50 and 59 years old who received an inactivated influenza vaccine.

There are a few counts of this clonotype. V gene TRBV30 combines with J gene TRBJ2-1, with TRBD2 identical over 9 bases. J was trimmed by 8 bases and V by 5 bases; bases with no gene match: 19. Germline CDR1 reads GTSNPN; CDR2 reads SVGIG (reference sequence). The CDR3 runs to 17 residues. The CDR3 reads CAWAPPSGLASGYEQFF. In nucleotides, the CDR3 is TGTGCCTGGGCTCCCCCAAGTGGACTAGCGTCGGGCTATGAGCAGTTCTTC.

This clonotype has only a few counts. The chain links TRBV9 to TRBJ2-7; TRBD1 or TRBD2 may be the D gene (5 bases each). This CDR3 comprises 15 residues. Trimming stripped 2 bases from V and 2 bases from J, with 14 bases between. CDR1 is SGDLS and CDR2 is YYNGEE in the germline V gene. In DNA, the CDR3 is TGTGCCAGCAGCGTTACCGGGACGTCGACCTACGAGCAGTACTTC. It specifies CASSVTGTSTYEQYF.

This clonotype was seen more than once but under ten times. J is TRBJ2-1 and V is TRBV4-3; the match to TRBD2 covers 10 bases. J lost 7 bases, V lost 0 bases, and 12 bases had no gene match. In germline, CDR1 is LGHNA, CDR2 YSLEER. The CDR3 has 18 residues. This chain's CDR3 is CASSQERTLAGSRNEQFF. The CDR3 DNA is TGCGCCAGCAGCCAAGAACGAACACTAGCGGGATCTCGGAATGAGCAGTTCTTC.

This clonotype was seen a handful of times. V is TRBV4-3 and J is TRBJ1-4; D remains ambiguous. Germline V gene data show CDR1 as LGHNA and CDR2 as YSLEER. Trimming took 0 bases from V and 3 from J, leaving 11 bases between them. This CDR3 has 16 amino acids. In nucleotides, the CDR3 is TGCGCCAGCAGCCAAGATGGAAAGGGTTCTAATGAAAAACTGTTTTTT. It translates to CASSQDGKGSNEKLFF.

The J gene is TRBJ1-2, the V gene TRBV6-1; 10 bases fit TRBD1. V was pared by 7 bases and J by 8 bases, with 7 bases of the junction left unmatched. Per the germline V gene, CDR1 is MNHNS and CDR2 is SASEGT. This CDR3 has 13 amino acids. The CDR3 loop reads CASISGQGDGYTF. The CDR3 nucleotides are TGTGCCAGCATCTCCGGACAGGGGGACGGCTACACCTTC.